This is a list of T cell receptor beta chains from one sample in a study of T cell responses to AZD1222 COVID-19 vaccine. Only in-frame clones appear in the TCRdb table, and some are missing; sequencing was by immunoSEQ multiplex PCR. The sample carries under 95,000 clones, around 88% recorded once. Source: peripheral blood, taken 28 days after the second AZD1222 dose. The receptor source for this set is an adult who received the AZD1222 COVID-19 vaccine. Both conserved end residues are part of each CDR3. A D gene is named only where the DNA matches it firmly. Clone size is shown for a subset of rows, as once, few, many or a class of expanded clone.

J gene | D gene | V gene | clone size | CDR3 protein | CDR3 DNA
TRBJ2-1 | - | TRBV4-3 | - | CASSQGLRLALEQFF | TGCGCCAGCAGCCAAGGACTCCGCTTGGCCCTTGAGCAGTTCTTC
TRBJ2-5 | - | TRBV4-3 | - | CASSQARRQETQYF | TGCGCCAGCAGCCAAGCTCGGAGACAAGAGACCCAGTACTTC
TRBJ2-7 | - | TRBV5-1 | - | CASSWLDSYEQYF | TGCGCCAGCAGCTGGCTAGACAGCTACGAGCAGTACTTC
TRBJ1-5 | - | TRBV27 | - | CASSPAQGQPQHF | TGTGCCAGCAGTCCCGCACAGGGCCAGCCCCAGCATTTT
TRBJ1-1 | - | TRBV9 | once | CASSANLDNMNTEAFF | TGTGCCAGCAGCGCTAACTTGGACAATATGAACACTGAAGCTTTCTTT
TRBJ2-1 | - | TRBV19 | - | CASSFPTGSSSYNEQFF | TGTGCCAGTAGTTTCCCGACAGGTTCGAGCTCCTACAATGAGCAGTTCTTC
TRBJ2-5 | - | TRBV10-3 | - | CAISDPWETQYF | TGTGCCATCAGTGACCCGTGGGAGACCCAGTACTTC
TRBJ2-2 | TRBD1 | TRBV5-6 | - | CASSTTGGNGELFF | TGTGCCAGCAGCACGACAGGGGGCAACGGGGAGCTGTTTTTT
TRBJ2-2 | - | TRBV6-5 | - | CASSLFPGELFF | TGTGCCAGCAGTCTCTTTCCCGGGGAGCTGTTTTTT
TRBJ2-2 | - | TRBV12-3/TRBV12-4 | once | CASSPERELFF | TGTGCCAGCAGCCCCGAGAGGGAGCTGTTTTTT
TRBJ2-7 | - | TRBV7-8 | - | CASSSMTDGFSYEQYF | TGTGCCAGCAGCTCAATGACGGACGGCTTCTCCTACGAGCAGTACTTC
TRBJ2-1 | - | TRBV2 | - | CASSGDGGANEQFF | TGTGCCAGCAGTGGGGATGGTGGGGCTAATGAGCAGTTCTTC
TRBJ1-4 | - | TRBV18 | - | CASSPPGVTEKLFF | TGTGCCAGCTCACCACCGGGGGTGACGGAAAAACTGTTTTTT
TRBJ2-7 | TRBD1 | TRBV10-3 | - | CAISDSRGPNEQYF | TGTGCCATCAGTGATAGCAGGGGGCCCAACGAGCAGTACTTC
TRBJ2-1 | TRBD2 | TRBV3-1/TRBV3-2 | - | CASSHPGTRSNEQFF | TGTGCCAGCAGCCATCCCGGGACTAGGAGTAATGAGCAGTTCTTC
TRBJ1-1 | - | TRBV6-2/TRBV6-3 | - | CASSENGWGTEAFF | TGTGCCAGCAGTGAGAACGGGTGGGGCACTGAAGCTTTCTTT
TRBJ2-2 | TRBD1 | TRBV7-2 | - | CASSQGQGANTGELFF | TGTGCCAGCAGCCAAGGACAGGGGGCGAACACCGGGGAGCTGTTTTTT
TRBJ1-6 | - | TRBV3-1/TRBV3-2 | - | CASSQEGGNSPLHF | TGTGCCAGCAGCCAGGAAGGGGGTAATTCACCCCTCCACTTT